Following are 10 T cell receptor beta chains from one sample sequenced in a study of cytomegalovirus exposure and HLA in healthy donors. Libraries were prepared by immunoSEQ multiplex PCR; TCRdb keeps only in-frame clonotypes and omits some of them. The sample records roughly 140,000 clones, about 89% being singletons. The sample consisted of PBMCs. The source is a woman under 30 in good health and CMV-seropositive.

The chain joins TRBV11-3 to TRBJ1-2; D possibly corresponds to TRBD1 (6 bases). The V end lost 5 bases, the J end lost 0 bases, and 10 bases lay between the germline ends. Per germline, CDR1 SGHNT and CDR2 YENEEA. This CDR3 has 14 amino acids. The DNA of the CDR3 is TGTGCCAGCAGCCGAGGACAGACTAACTATGGCTACACCTTC. This gives the protein CASSRGQTNYGYTF.

The CDR3 protein is CASSLGTGVSNQPQHF. CDR3 DNA: TGTGCCAGCAGCTTGGGGACAGGAGTTAGCAATCAGCCCCAGCATTTT. This chain links TRBV7-9 with TRBJ1-5, with 8 positions matching TRBD1. The CDR3 loop spans 16 amino acids. V lost 3 bases and J lost 0; bases outside the gene matches: 4. Germline V CDR1 and CDR2: SEHNR, FQNEAQ (reference sequence). Supplemented by reference TRBV7-9 and TRBJ1-5, the full variable domain reads DTGVSQNPRHKITKRGQNVTFRCDPISEHNRLYWYRQTLGQGPEFLTYFQNEAQLEKSRLLSDRFSAERPKGSFSTLEIQRTEQGDSAMYLCASSLGTGVSNQPQHFGDGTRLSIL.

The chain uses TRBV7-9 and TRBJ1-4, with a possible D match to TRBD1 (6 bases). The CDR3 extends over 14 amino acids. V gave up 4 bases and J gave up 10 bases, with 16 bases separating them. Germline V gene lookup returns CDR1 SEHNR and CDR2 FQNEAQ (reference sequence). CDR3 protein: CASSYVGARAKLFF. The DNA of the CDR3 is TGTGCCAGCAGCTATGTGGGGGCACGAGCAAAACTGTTTTTT.

The chain recombines TRBV5-3 with TRBJ2-7, with 7 nucleotides matching TRBD2. TRBV5-3 is an ORF, with its function uncertain. This CDR3 spans 11 amino acids. V was pared by 1 base and J by 12 bases, with 4 bases of the junction left unmatched. CDR3 in DNA: TGTGCCAGAAGCTTGTCGCGGGAGTGGTACTTC. Translating it yields CARSLSREWYF.

This rearrangement joins TRBV28 to TRBJ2-3; TRBD1 is a possible D gene (5 bases). This CDR3 has 17 amino acids. V was pared by 5 bases and J by 1 base, with 19 bases between. The germline V gene has CDR1 MDHEN and CDR2 SYDVKM. CDR3 DNA: TGTGCCAGCAGTCCTTACAAGGGGTCTGAGGGCACAGATACGCAGTATTTT. Encoded protein: CASSPYKGSEGTDTQYF.

This clone has only one observation. This chain joins TRBV6-1 and TRBJ2-7, with a tentative D call TRBD2 (5 bases). This CDR3 is built from 13 residues. Germline lookup yields CDR1 MNHNS and CDR2 SASEGT. With 2 bases removed from V and 7 bases from J, the gap between germline ends came to 12 bases. The CDR3 spells CASSENLRREQYF. The CDR3 bases are TGTGCCAGCAGTGAAAACTTAAGGAGGGAGCAGTACTTC.

This rearrangement joins TRBV5-4 to TRBJ2-3, with D hard to call. CDR3 length: 13 residues. V lost 4 bases and J 0 bases, leaving 6 bases between the germline ends. Looked up from germline, CDR1 is SGHNT and CDR2 is YYREEE (reference sequence). CDR3: CASSQKSTDTQYF. CDR3 bases: TGTGCCAGCAGCCAGAAAAGCACAGATACGCAGTATTTT.

This clone was counted a single time. The chain uses TRBV9 and TRBJ2-6; a possible D gene is TRBD1 (5 bases). The V end lost 0 bases, the J end lost 4 bases, and 11 bases lay between the germline ends. This CDR3 contains 16 residues. The germline CDR1 and CDR2 sequences are SGDLS and YYNGEE. The CDR3 DNA follows: TGTGCCAGCAGCGTAGGGACAACGTCCGGGGCCAACGTCCTGACTTTC. Translation gives CASSVGTTSGANVLTF. The complete variable domain, with remaining parts taken from reference TRBV9 and TRBJ2-6, reads DSGVTQTPKHLITATGQRVTLRCSPRSGDLSVYWYQQSLDQGLQFLIQYYNGEERAKGNILERFSAQQFPDLHSELNLSSLELGDSALYFCASSVGTTSGANVLTFGAGSRLTVL.

The rearrangement joins TRBV14 to TRBJ2-3; D gene unclear. The CDR3 extends over 15 amino acids. Germline V gives CDR1 SGHDN, CDR2 FVKESK. The V and J ends lost 0 bases and 2 bases respectively, with 9 bases between them. The CDR3: CASSQDQIPTDTQYF. As DNA, the CDR3 is TGTGCCAGCAGCCAAGATCAGATCCCCACAGATACGCAGTATTTT.

The rearrangement links TRBV7-9 to TRBJ2-2; no firm D call. Trimming shortened V by 1 base and J by 10 bases, and 7 bases separated the two germline ends. In germline, CDR1 is SEHNR, CDR2 FQNEAQ (reference sequence). The CDR3 length is 12 residues. CDR3 sequence: CASSLVQKELFF. The CDR3 bases are TGTGCCAGCAGCTTAGTTCAGAAGGAGCTGTTTTTT. The variable domain in full, completed from reference TRBV7-9 and TRBJ2-2, reads DTGVSQNPRHKITKRGQNVTFRCDPISEHNRLYWYRQTLGQGPEFLTYFQNEAQLEKSRLLSDRFSAERPKGSFSTLEIQRTEQGDSAMYLCASSLVQKELFFGEGSRLTVL.